These T cell receptor beta chains were read from a single sample in a study of blood T cell repertoires in COVID-19. This table comes from immunoSEQ multiplex PCR, and its TCRdb copy is limited to in-frame clones, with some not included. The sample includes 100,000 to 120,000 clones, approximately 85% seen only once; the top ten take roughly 5%. The specimen sequenced was peripheral blood. The receptors derive from a woman aged 60 to 75 with COVID-19, enrolled during active disease. Each CDR3 is given with its conserved first and last residue. The D gene is left open where the match is weak. Clone size, where shown, is once, few, many, or a class for clones that have expanded.

TRBJ1-2	TRBV3-1/TRBV3-2	NA	NA	CASSQDRTAYGYTF	TGTGCCAGCAGCCAAGATAGAACAGCCTATGGCTACACCTTC
TRBJ1-1	TRBV13	NA	NA	CASSLAPNTEAFF	TGTGCCAGCAGCTTAGCTCCGAACACTGAAGCTTTCTTT
TRBJ2-6	TRBV5-8	NA	NA	CASSLGGVGANVLTF	TGTGCCAGCAGCTTGGGGGGCGTCGGGGCCAACGTCCTGACTTTC
TRBJ2-1	TRBV6-5	TRBD2	NA	CASNPGGASYNEQFF	TGTGCCAGCAATCCCGGGGGGGCCTCCTACAATGAGCAGTTCTTC
TRBJ1-2	TRBV2	NA	NA	CASSRDPNYGYTF	TGTGCCAGCAGCAGGGATCCCAACTATGGCTACACCTTC
TRBJ2-2	TRBV11-2	TRBD2	NA	CASSPSGGWIGELFF	TGTGCCAGCAGTCCTAGCGGGGGGTGGATCGGGGAGCTGTTTTTT
TRBJ2-3	TRBV12-3/TRBV12-4	TRBD2	NA	CASSGTSADTQYF	TGTGCCAGCAGTGGGACTAGTGCAGATACGCAGTATTTT
TRBJ2-5	TRBV2	NA	NA	CASPDGKETQYF	TGTGCCAGCCCAGACGGGAAAGAGACCCAGTACTTC
TRBJ2-7	TRBV10-3	NA	NA	CASLLWQALSYEQYF	TGTGCCTCCCTCTTGTGGCAGGCCTTATCCTACGAGCAGTACTTC
TRBJ2-3	TRBV2	NA	NA	CASSDPLVGESPDTQYF	TGTGCCAGCAGTGACCCACTAGTGGGAGAAAGCCCAGATACGCAGTATTTT
TRBJ2-1	TRBV3-1/TRBV3-2	TRBD2	once	CASSQRRRGGLSSSYNEQFF	TGTGCCAGCAGCCAAAGGAGACGGGGGGGCCTTTCAAGCTCCTACAATGAGCAGTTCTTC
TRBJ2-3	TRBV7-2	NA	NA	CASSLRAGDNTDTQYF	TGTGCCAGCAGCTTAAGGGCAGGGGACAACACAGATACGCAGTATTTT
TRBJ2-3	TRBV19	TRBD2	NA	CASSRSRTSGTDTQYF	TGTGCCAGTAGTAGGTCCCGGACTAGCGGCACAGATACGCAGTATTTT
TRBJ1-2	TRBV10-3	NA	NA	CAIREEQLHYGYTF	TGTGCCATCAGGGAGGAACAGCTTCACTATGGCTACACCTTC
TRBJ2-3	TRBV29-1	TRBD2	NA	CSVVRLAEFTDTQYF	TGCAGCGTGGTGCGACTAGCGGAGTTCACAGATACGCAGTATTTT
TRBJ2-3	TRBV11-2	NA	NA	CASSLGFSQGEDTQYF	TGTGCCAGCAGCTTAGGTTTTTCACAGGGAGAAGATACGCAGTATTTT
TRBJ1-2	TRBV6-5	NA	NA	CAEHDSMGYGYTF	TGTGCCGAACACGACAGCATGGGCTATGGCTACACCTTC
TRBJ2-3	TRBV3-1/TRBV3-2	NA	NA	CASSQGLASDTQYF	TGTGCCAGCAGCCAAGGTCTAGCATCAGATACGCAGTATTTT
TRBJ1-6	TRBV5-1	TRBD1	NA	CASSPIGQGTNSPLHF	TGCGCCAGCAGTCCCATCGGACAGGGGACAAATTCACCCCTCCACTTT
TRBJ2-1	TRBV10-3	TRBD2	NA	CAISEGSGVVDEQFF	TGTGCCATCAGTGAAGGCAGCGGGGTAGTGGATGAGCAGTTCTTC
TRBJ2-5	TRBV7-2	TRBD2	NA	CASSLQGGLGTQYF	TGTGCCAGCAGCCTTCAGGGAGGGCTCGGGACCCAGTACTTC
TRBJ1-6	TRBV18	NA	few	CASSPHEDSPLHF	TGTGCCAGCTCACCACATGAGGATTCACCCCTCCACTTT
TRBJ2-7	TRBV12-3/TRBV12-4	NA	NA	CASSLTAGEQYF	TGTGCCAGCAGTTTAACCGCCGGCGAGCAGTACTTC
TRBJ2-7	TRBV5-4	TRBD1	NA	CASSLDRGESVNEQYF	TGTGCCAGCAGCCTCGACAGGGGAGAATCTGTTAACGAGCAGTACTTC
TRBJ2-3	TRBV6-1	NA	NA	CASREEATDTQYF	TGTGCCAGCAGGGAAGAAGCCACAGATACGCAGTATTTT
TRBJ2-3	TRBV7-8	TRBD1	NA	CASSPRDRGSTDTQYF	TGTGCCAGCAGCCCCCGGGACAGGGGTAGCACAGATACGCAGTATTTT
TRBJ2-7	TRBV7-2	NA	once	CLGGSNEQYF	TGCTTGGGGGGATCGAACGAGCAGTACTTC
TRBJ2-3	TRBV20-1	TRBD2	NA	CSASGGGNPDTQYF	TGCAGTGCTAGTGGCGGGGGGAACCCAGATACGCAGTATTTT
TRBJ1-1	TRBV6-5	NA	NA	CASRGVNTEAFF	TGTGCCAGCCGCGGCGTGAACACTGAAGCTTTCTTT
TRBJ1-1	TRBV4-2	NA	NA	CASSRTGNTEAFF	TGTGCCAGCAGCCGTACAGGGAACACTGAAGCTTTCTTT
TRBJ1-2	TRBV6-5	NA	NA	CASKGHLYGYTF	TGTGCCAGCAAGGGACACCTCTATGGCTACACCTTC
TRBJ2-7	TRBV6-5	NA	NA	CASSYRREMDEQYF	TGTGCCAGCAGTTATAGGAGGGAAATGGACGAGCAGTACTTC
TRBJ1-2	TRBV4-2	NA	few	CASSQDRFLNYGYTF	TGTGCCAGCAGCCAAGACAGGTTCCTTAACTATGGCTACACCTTC
TRBJ1-1	TRBV25-1	TRBD1	NA	CASSEFQGGGGTEAFF	TGTGCCAGCAGTGAGTTCCAGGGGGGAGGTGGCACTGAAGCTTTCTTT
TRBJ1-1	TRBV2	NA	NA	CASRVTGRNTEAFF	TGTGCCAGCAGGGTGACAGGCCGGAACACTGAAGCTTTCTTT
TRBJ1-5	TRBV27	NA	once	CASSSNPGENMARHF	TGTGCCAGCAGTTCGAATCCAGGGGAGAACATGGCCAGGCATTTT
TRBJ2-7	TRBV28	TRBD2	NA	CASRSGVYEQYF	TGTGCCAGCAGGAGCGGGGTCTACGAGCAGTACTTC
TRBJ1-2	TRBV2	NA	NA	CAARGGYYGYTF	TGTGCCGCGAGAGGGGGATACTATGGCTACACCTTC
TRBJ2-1	TRBV4-3	NA	NA	CASSQDRVPYNEQFF	TGCGCCAGCAGCCAAGATCGCGTTCCCTACAATGAGCAGTTCTTC
TRBJ1-3	TRBV6-6	NA	few	CASSTGQHSGNTIYF	TGTGCCAGCAGTACTGGACAACACTCTGGAAACACCATATATTTT
TRBJ1-5	TRBV19	NA	NA	CASSSGGARDNQPQHF	TGTGCCAGTAGTTCCGGGGGAGCCAGGGACAATCAGCCCCAGCATTTT
TRBJ2-5	TRBV5-6	TRBD2	NA	CASSLASGGGETQYF	TGTGCCAGCAGCTTGGCTAGCGGGGGAGGGGAGACCCAGTACTTC
TRBJ2-3	TRBV19	NA	NA	CASSMMSGNTDTQYF	TGTGCCAGTAGTATGATGAGCGGTAACACAGATACGCAGTATTTT
TRBJ2-6	TRBV7-9	TRBD2	NA	CASRGAGERGANVLTF	TGTGCCAGCAGAGGGGCGGGGGAACGTGGGGCCAACGTCCTGACTTTC
TRBJ1-2	TRBV7-3	NA	NA	CASRDSRDGYTF	TGTGCCAGCAGGGACAGCCGTGATGGCTACACCTTC
TRBJ1-1	TRBV2	NA	once	CASSDLTGRNTEAFF	TGTGCCAGCAGTGATCTTACAGGGAGAAACACTGAAGCTTTCTTT
TRBJ2-7	TRBV5-4	TRBD2	NA	CASSLEAGGSYEQYF	TGTGCCAGCAGCTTAGAAGCGGGGGGCTCCTACGAGCAGTACTTC
TRBJ1-2	TRBV10-3	NA	NA	CAISDTRQVRSYGYTF	TGTGCCATCAGTGACACCCGGCAGGTGCGATCTTATGGCTACACCTTC
TRBJ2-5	TRBV19	NA	NA	CASSIGQETQYF	TGTGCCAGTAGTATCGGCCAAGAGACCCAGTACTTC
TRBJ2-2	TRBV5-5	NA	NA	CASSLRRQTNTGELFF	TGTGCCAGCAGCTTGCGTAGACAGACGAACACCGGGGAGCTGTTTTTT
TRBJ1-6	TRBV6-5	TRBD1	NA	CASSRDRGNSPLHF	TGTGCCAGCAGTCGGGACAGGGGTAATTCACCCCTCCACTTT
TRBJ1-1	TRBV7-9	NA	NA	CASSRSGVPEAFF	TGTGCCAGCAGCCGTTCGGGGGTCCCAGAAGCTTTCTTT
TRBJ2-7	TRBV10-3	NA	NA	CAIRVTDSYEQYF	TGTGCCATCAGGGTGACAGACTCCTACGAGCAGTACTTC
TRBJ2-7	TRBV11-2	NA	NA	CASSPLFQGGTYEQYF	TGTGCCAGCAGTCCTCTCTTCCAGGGTGGGACCTACGAGCAGTACTTC
TRBJ1-4	TRBV5-1	NA	NA	CASSLTTTNEKLFF	TGCGCCAGCAGCCTGACAACAACTAATGAAAAACTGTTTTTT